What follows describes a single T cell receptor (beta chain). This clonotype was seen only a few times. Which antigen it targets is not known. Base qualities are not provided; no much larger clone lies one nucleotide away. The germline V gene (reference sequence) specifies LNHDA as CDR1 and SQIVND as CDR2. Reading from cysteine to phenylalanine, the CDR3 counts 14 amino acids. Only the CDR3 region is kept as DNA, spanning 42 bases read in frame from base 1. Trimming at the junction amounts to 3 bases on V and 6 bases on J, and the germline ends lie 11 bases apart. This specimen comes from a study of vaccination and CD4 T cells after COVID-19 (dated by TCRdb to about 2022). Looking at the study overall: Every convalescent patient had a positive nasal swab PCR test for SARS-CoV-2, with mild disease in nine patients and severe disease in one. Post-vaccine blood samples were taken a median of 72 days after the second vaccine dose, with a range of roughly 13 to 250 days. Six males and four females were included in the convalescent cohort, with two Hispanic individuals, seven Caucasians, two Asians and one multiracial person represented. Post-COVID blood samples were collected from convalescent patients a median of approximately 93 days after diagnosis, with a range of about 30 to 161 days. Control cultures received a CEFX viral epitope pool as the positive control, an HIV-1 Nef peptide pool as the negative control, or no peptide. Overlapping spike peptide pools from SARS-CoV-2 and from the common cold coronaviruses HCoV-NL63, HCoV-OC43 and HCoV-229E were used as culture stimuli. Each participant got two doses of either the Pfizer-BioNTech BNT162b2 vaccine (n=8) or the Moderna mRNA-1273 vaccine (n=2). In under twelve COVID-19 convalescent patients and 4 infection-naive healthy vaccine recipients, researchers compared the spike-specific CD4+ TCR repertoire from before mRNA vaccination with the repertoire from after. The paper's findings and limits, for the study overall: Relatively few convalescent patients were included in the study, and early timepoints after natural infection were not analyzed. In convalescent patients, a median 86.3% of post-vaccine SARS-CoV-2-reactive clones were detected only after vaccination, and vaccine-specific priming was suggested by this finding. Of the vaccine-specific clones found in convalescent patients, nearly all (304 of 307) were mono-reactive for SARS-CoV-2 spike instead of being cross-reactive with common cold coronaviruses. An increase in the median number of SARS-CoV-2-reactive clonotypes from approximately 21 after infection to approximately 41 after vaccination was observed, but the change was not found to be significant.

The library was built by means of PCR. DNA from cultured CD4+ T cells was subjected to TCR sequencing with the Oncomine TCR Beta short-read assay at the Johns Hopkins FTIC core. The QIAamp micro DNA kit was used to extract genomic DNA from the cultured CD4+ T cells. The Oncomine TCR Beta libraries from cultured CD4+ T cells were pooled using unique dual indexes and then sequenced on an Illumina iSeq 100. From the authors' description of their analysis: Non-productive sequences were filtered out, and CDR3s that did not start with C, did not end with F or W, or were shorter than 7 amino acids were discarded. Antigen-specific clonotypes were identified using the MANAFEST web application through comparison of peptide-stimulated wells with reference and other culture wells. For a clone to be called positive, the clone needed an FDR below 0.05, an odds ratio above 5, and a productive frequency above 0.1% in at least two of three replicate wells. A clonotype counted as cross-reactive if it showed significant expansion both in the SARS-CoV-2 spike wells and in at least one common cold coronavirus spike condition. Levenshtein distances (stringdist) and unrooted phylogenetic trees (ape) in R version 3.6.1 were used to assess CDR3 homology. TCRdb's own reprocessing of the public reads used fastp at Q25 and MiXCR and kept productive beta chains. A single entry per CDR3 protein holds the most common genes and DNA from its merged rows. TCRdb assigned the V and J calls; the authors' analysis was not used. The sample has more than 9,500 distinct CDR3 sequences on record, 45% to 55% of them singletons. The ten largest clonotypes hold approximately 20% of the sample.

The sample's treatment or condition label is to be understood as: roughly 10-day PBMC culture with coronavirus spike peptide pools or control peptides (ViraFEST assay). To expand antigen-specific T cells with peptide pools and then pick out the expanded clonotypes through TCR sequencing, the study relied on the ViraFEST assay. The convalescent patients' positive SARS-CoV-2 PCR tests fell between March and December 2020, which was before the Alpha, Beta and Delta variants emerged in the United States. Each well held some 2 million PBMCs cultured in IMDM containing roughly 5% human AB serum and around 10 IU/ml IL-2, with 10 ug/ml peptide pools added. On days 3 and 7, half of the culture medium was replaced with fresh IL-2-containing medium. Once the cells had been in culture for 9 to 10 days, the EasySep CD4+ T cell isolation kit was used to isolate CD4+ T cells by negative selection. PBMCs were separated from whole blood using Ficoll-Paque Plus gradient centrifugation and then either used fresh or cryopreserved at -140C. Culture conditions were generally each tested in triplicate wells.

The sequence was obtained from a human donor with COVID-19. This material consisted of cultured CD4+ T cells from blood, taken after SARS-CoV-2 vaccination. The V gene is TRBV19 and the J gene is TRBJ2-2, with a tentative D call of TRBD1 or TRBD2, each matching 5 bases. Read as DNA, the sequence is TGTGCCAGTAGTATCTCGGGGCAACCCGGGGAGCTGTTTTTT. Its product reads: CASSISGQPGELFF.